Below are 20 T cell receptor beta chains sequenced from a single sample in a study of blood T cell repertoires in COVID-19 (dated by TCRdb to 2019 to 2021). Preparation of the library involved the immunoSEQ multiplex PCR assay. TCRdb provides this immuneACCESS table in a form limited to in-frame rearrangements. Some clones are lacking; in checked studies, under half of them reflect an unresolved V gene, and why the rest are absent is not known. This sample comprises about 63,000 clones, around 80% of them detected only once. Over 30% of the sample is taken by the ten largest. Sequences were obtained from peripheral blood. Receptors were obtained from a human donor in a cohort sampled during active COVID-19.

This clone was seen a handful of times. The V call is TRBV5-5, the J call TRBJ2-7; 15 bases match TRBD2. The V gene end was trimmed by 4 bases and the J gene end by 1 base; junction bases not matched to a gene: 6. This CDR3 is built from 17 residues. CDR1 is SGHKS and CDR2 is YYEKEE in the germline V gene (reference sequence). CDR3 residues: CASSKGLAGGQSYEQYF. The CDR3 bases are TGTGCCAGCAGCAAGGGACTAGCGGGAGGACAGTCCTACGAGCAGTACTTC.

This sequence joins TRBV24-1 and TRBJ2-3; 8 bases match TRBD2. The ends lost 8 bases at V and 3 bases at J; junction bases unmatched: 3. This CDR3 has 13 residues. Germline loops: CDR1 KGHDR, CDR2 SFDVKD. The CDR3 nucleotides read TGTGCCACCACGGCTAGCGGGACAGATACGCAGTATTTT. It translates to CATTASGTDTQYF.

The chain employs TRBV3-1 (or the pseudogene TRBV3-2) and TRBJ1-4; D not certain. Germline CDR1 and CDR2: LGHDT and YNNKEL (reference sequence). The CDR3 sequence is 14 residues long. V was clipped by 4 bases and J by 7 bases, with 13 bases between them. CDR3 in amino acids: CASSPAGSGEKLFF. The CDR3 DNA follows: TGTGCCAGCAGCCCTGCGGGCTCCGGTGAAAAACTGTTTTTT.

This clone was observed a handful of times. The CDR3 DNA reads TGTGCCAGTAGTTCAAAGGGAGTTCACTCTGGAAACACCATATATTTT. Protein sequence: CASSSKGVHSGNTIYF. The chain carries TRBV19 and TRBJ1-3; D gene ambiguous. Trimming cost V 5 bases and J 0 bases, with 14 bases left between them. Germline loops: CDR1 LNHDA, CDR2 SQIVND (reference sequence). CDR3 size: 16 residues.

The rearrangement joins TRBV21-1 to TRBJ1-3; TRBD1, the table's D call, was not compared with the DNA. TRBV21-1 is an annotated pseudogene. The CDR3 sequence is 16 residues long. CDR3 loop: CASSKKQPFSGNTIYF. Written as DNA, the CDR3 is TGTGCCAGCAGCAAAAAACAGCCGTTCTCTGGAAACACCATATATTTT.

The V gene is TRBV5-1, the J gene TRBJ2-1; 7 bases fit TRBD2. The CDR3 totals 14 residues. CDR1 and CDR2 from the germline V gene are SGHRS and YFSETQ. Losses at the gene ends were 7 bases for V and 3 bases for J; bases not matched to a gene: 7. In nucleotides, the CDR3 is TGCGCCAGCTCGTCCGGCGGGAGCTACAATGAGCAGTTCTTC. It is translated as CASSSGGSYNEQFF.

This clone was recorded only once. The rearrangement uses TRBV2 and TRBJ2-5; 8 nucleotides match TRBD2. CDR3 size: 16 residues. V lost 6 bases, J lost 3 bases, and 12 bases stayed unmatched. Germline V gene sequence: CDR1 SNHLY, CDR2 FYNNEI. As DNA, the CDR3 is TGTGCCAGCAGCACCCAAATGACTAGCGTTAAAGAGACCCAGTACTTC. It codes for CASSTQMTSVKETQYF.

By share, this clone ranks as large. This chain uses TRBV6-6 with TRBJ2-1, with TRBD2 matching 7 bases. Germline assignment: CDR1 MNHNY and CDR2 SVGAGI (reference sequence). V was clipped by 7 bases and J by 9 bases; unmatched bases: 18. The CDR3 runs to 16 residues. In DNA form, the CDR3 reads TGTGCCAGCACCGCGCGAGGGAGGGAGGTTGCCAGTGAGCAGTTCTTC. This gives the protein CASTARGREVASEQFF.

This clone was counted between two and nine times. The chain joins TRBV19 to TRBJ2-7; D ambiguous. The germline V gene has CDR1 LNHDA and CDR2 SQIVND (reference sequence). The CDR3 runs 12 residues. The germline V and J ends were trimmed by 1 base and 8 bases, with 9 bases remaining between them. The chain's CDR3 is CASSIGRAQQYF. CDR3 sequence (DNA): TGTGCCAGTAGTATAGGTCGAGCGCAGCAGTACTTC.

This clone was detected only a few times. This chain links TRBV29-1 with TRBJ2-1, with 7 bases fitting TRBD2. CDR1 and CDR2 (germline): SQVTM, ANQGSEA. J was trimmed by 13 bases and V by 7 bases; bases with no gene match: 13. This CDR3 comprises 12 residues. The CDR3 region has the DNA TGCAGCGGAAGTGGAAGCGGGGACGCCCAGTTCTTC. As protein: CSGSGSGDAQFF.

The chain uses TRBV6-6 and TRBJ2-7; D may be TRBD2 (7 bases). This CDR3 has 15 amino acids. CDR1 and CDR2 from the germline V gene are MNHNY and SVGAGI (reference sequence). V was shortened by 6 bases and J by 6 bases, with 21 bases between the two germline ends. The DNA of the CDR3 is TGTGCCAGCAGCTTGAGGGGGGGGCCCTATGGCGAGCAGTACTTC. This codes for CASSLRGGPYGEQYF.

This chain joins TRBV11-3 and TRBJ2-1; 13 positions agree with TRBD2. CDR3 size: 17 residues. Germline V gene lookup returns CDR1 SGHNT and CDR2 YENEEA. The junction had 10 bases not matched to a gene; V was cut back by 5 bases and J by 6 bases. The CDR3 reads CASSPYSGTSGTNEQFF. The CDR3 DNA follows: TGTGCCAGCAGCCCCTATTCTGGGACTAGCGGGACCAATGAGCAGTTCTTC.

This chain uses TRBV12-1 with TRBJ2-1; no check of the table's D call, TRBD2, against the DNA was made. TRBV12-1 is flagged as a pseudogene. CDR3 length equals 14 residues. The DNA of the CDR3 is TGTGCCAGCAGCTTTGGGGAGACCCACAATGAGCAGTTCTTC. Encoded protein: CASSFGETHNEQFF.

V and J are TRBV28 and TRBJ2-7, with D uncertain. V gave up 1 base and J gave up 0 bases, with 16 bases separating them. This CDR3 has 17 amino acids. CDR1 and CDR2 (germline): MDHEN, SYDVKM. Here the CDR3 DNA reads TGTGCCAGCAGTTTATTAACGCTTCGGTATAGCTCCTACGAGCAGTACTTC. The encoded protein is CASSLLTLRYSSYEQYF.

The J gene is TRBJ2-5, the V gene TRBV11-2; D may be TRBD1 (6 bases). CDR1 is SGHAT, CDR2 FQNNGV, per germline. The CDR3 sequence is 13 residues long. With 5 bases removed from V and 7 bases from J, the gap between germline ends came to 14 bases. CDR3 amino acids: CASSQDSIATQYF. The CDR3 bases are TGTGCCAGCAGCCAGGACAGTATCGCGACCCAGTACTTC.

V usage is TRBV28 and J usage is TRBJ2-7; 12 bases agree with TRBD2. Germline V gives CDR1 MDHEN, CDR2 SYDVKM. The CDR3 consists of 15 residues. The ends lost 8 bases at V and 3 bases at J; junction bases unmatched: 8. The CDR3 DNA sequence: TGTGCCAGCTCTCGACTAGCGGGAGTTGGCTACGAGCAGTACTTC. This sequence encodes CASSRLAGVGYEQYF.

V gene TRBV28 combines with J gene TRBJ1-5; D is ambiguous. The length of the CDR3 is 14 residues. CDR1 is MDHEN, CDR2 SYDVKM, per germline. Trimming cost V 2 bases and J 4 bases, with 9 bases left between them. Here the CDR3 reads CASSLIVRNQPQHF. CDR3 nucleotides: TGTGCCAGCAGTTTAATTGTCAGGAATCAGCCCCAGCATTTT. The full variable domain, completed using reference TRBV28 and TRBJ1-5, is DVKVTQSSRYLVKRTGEKVFLECVQDMDHENMFWYRQDPGLGLRLIYFSYDVKMKEKGDIPEGYSVSREKKERFSLILESASTNQTSMYLCASSLIVRNQPQHFGDGTRLSIL.

This clone appeared once. The rearrangement joins TRBV28 to TRBJ2-3; 10 bases align to TRBD2. The trim removed 3 bases at V and 4 bases at J, leaving 4 bases unmatched. This CDR3 region has 15 residues. CDR1 and CDR2 from the germline V gene are MDHEN and SYDVKM. In DNA, the CDR3 is TGTGCCAGCAGTTTGACTAGCGGGCTCCCAGATACGCAGTATTTT. Translation: CASSLTSGLPDTQYF. The full variable domain, its missing parts supplied by reference TRBV28 and TRBJ2-3, is DVKVTQSSRYLVKRTGEKVFLECVQDMDHENMFWYRQDPGLGLRLIYFSYDVKMKEKGDIPEGYSVSREKKERFSLILESASTNQTSMYLCASSLTSGLPDTQYFGPGTRLTVL.

The gene calls are TRBV27 and TRBJ2-3; 11 bases are a match to TRBD2. The CDR3 covers 15 residues. Per the germline V gene, CDR1 is MNHEY and CDR2 is SMNVEV (reference sequence). With V trimmed by 4 bases and J by 6 bases, 6 bases remained unmatched. The CDR3 DNA sequence: TGTGCCAGCAGTTCCTTAGCGGGAGGGCCGGATACGCAGTATTTT. Translation: CASSSLAGGPDTQYF.

V gene TRBV5-1 combines with J gene TRBJ2-2; the D gene is possibly TRBD2 (6 bases). V was pared by 0 bases and J by 6 bases, with 15 bases between. CDR1 is SGHRS and CDR2 is YFSETQ in the germline V gene. The CDR3 totals 16 residues. For the CDR3, the DNA is TGCGCCAGCAGCTTGGCAGTCGGGAGCGGAGCCGGGGAGCTGTTTTTT. Translation gives CASSLAVGSGAGELFF.